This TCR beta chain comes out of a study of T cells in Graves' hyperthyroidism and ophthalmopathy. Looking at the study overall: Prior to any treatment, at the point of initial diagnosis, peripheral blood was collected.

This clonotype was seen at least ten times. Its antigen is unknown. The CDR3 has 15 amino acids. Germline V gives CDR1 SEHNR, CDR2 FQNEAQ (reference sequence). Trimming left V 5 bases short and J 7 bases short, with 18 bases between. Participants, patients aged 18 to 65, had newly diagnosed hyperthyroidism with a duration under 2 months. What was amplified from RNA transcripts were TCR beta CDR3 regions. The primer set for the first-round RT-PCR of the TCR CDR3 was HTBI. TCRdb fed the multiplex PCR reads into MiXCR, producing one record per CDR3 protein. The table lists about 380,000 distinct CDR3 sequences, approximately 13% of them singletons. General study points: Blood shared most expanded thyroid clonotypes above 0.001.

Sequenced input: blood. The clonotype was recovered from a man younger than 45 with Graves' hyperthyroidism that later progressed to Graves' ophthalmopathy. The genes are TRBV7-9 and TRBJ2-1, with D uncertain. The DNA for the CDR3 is TGTGCCAGCAGCCCTCTCGCCTCGGACGTAAATGAGCAGTTCTTC. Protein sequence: CASSPLASDVNEQFF.